The table lists the clone carrying this T cell receptor beta chain with a few counts. All of the isolated RNA was reverse transcribed, so expressed TCRB transcripts were sequenced. Libraries were prepared by immunoSEQ multiplex PCR; TCRdb keeps only in-frame clonotypes and omits some of them. The repertoire has 150,000 to 190,000 clones, around 8.5% of them found once; the top ten carry 0.65%. A single heparinised blood sample, averaging around 120 mL, was obtained per donor. This entry comes from a study of beta chain features in type 1 diabetes. Germline CDR1 is SGHTA and CDR2 is FQGNSA. The CDR3 totals 15 residues. V lost 3 bases and J lost 4; bases outside the gene matches: 0.

The chain links TRBV7-2 to TRBJ2-1; 13 nucleotides match TRBD2. Material: central memory CD4+ T cells from blood. This sequence originates from a man aged 18-30 years in good health. In DNA, the CDR3 is TGTGCCAGCAGCTTGGGACTAGCGGGGTACAATGAGCAGTTCTTC. Residues: CASSLGLAGYNEQFF.